Listed here are 18 T cell receptor beta chains from one sample, sequenced in a study of cytomegalovirus exposure and HLA in healthy donors (dated by TCRdb to about 2017). Libraries were constructed by the immunoSEQ multiplex PCR assay. A mixture of 60 forward primers for TCR Vbeta segments and 13 reverse primers for TCR Jbeta segments was used in the multiplex PCR. In TCRdb, the immuneACCESS table is reduced to in-frame sequences with V and J assigned. These tables do not hold every clone; where another copy was compared, an unresolved V gene accounts for under half, and the others remain unexplained. This sample is represented by about 120,000 clones; approximately 80% of them were singletons. The ten largest clones capture around 1.5% of the sample. The material sequenced was PBMCs. These receptors came from a woman aged 18 to 35 in good health and CMV-seronegative.

The chain carries TRBV10-3 and TRBJ2-7; D perhaps matches TRBD1 (6 bases). The V end was cut by 0 bases, the J end by 2 bases, with 11 bases between. The germline V gene has CDR1 ENHRY and CDR2 SYGVKD. CDR3 length: 15 residues. The CDR3 sequence: CAISESDGQTYEQYF. The DNA of the CDR3 is TGTGCCATCAGTGAGTCCGACGGACAGACCTACGAGCAGTACTTC.

This chain uses TRBV29-1 with TRBJ1-1; D call uncertain. V lost 4 bases and J lost 1, with 7 bases in between. This CDR3 has 12 amino acids. Per the germline V gene, CDR1 is SQVTM and CDR2 is ANQGSEA. The DNA for the CDR3 is TGCAGCGTTGTCCCGGGGAACACTGAAGCTTTCTTT. It yields the protein CSVVPGNTEAFF. The full variable domain, rest sourced from reference TRBV29-1 and TRBJ1-1, is SAVISQKPSRDICQRGTSLTIQCQVDSQVTMMFWYRQQPGQSLTLIATANQGSEATYESGFVIDKFPISRPNLTFSTLTVSNMSPEDSSIYLCSVVPGNTEAFFGQGTRLTVV.

The rearrangement uses TRBV7-9 and TRBJ2-7; no firm D call. The length of the CDR3 is 14 residues. Between the trimmed V and J ends, which lost 1 base and 1 base, there was a span of 8 bases. CDR1 SEHNR and CDR2 FQNEAQ come from the germline V gene (reference sequence). DNA for the CDR3: TGTGCCAGCAGCTTAGGCCCAGGTTCCTACGAGCAGTACTTC. This sequence encodes CASSLGPGSYEQYF. Filled out from reference TRBV7-9 and TRBJ2-7, the complete variable domain reads DTGVSQNPRHKITKRGQNVTFRCDPISEHNRLYWYRQTLGQGPEFLTYFQNEAQLEKSRLLSDRFSAERPKGSFSTLEIQRTEQGDSAMYLCASSLGPGSYEQYFGPGTRLTVT.

About this clone: At one of its ends the junction is not consistent with the germline gene, which may arise from a read error. The CDR3 region is CAWSGNGLAKNSQYF. DNA for the CDR3: TGTGCCTGGAGTGGGAATGGACTAGCCAAAAACAGTCAGTACTTC. The chain joins TRBV30 to TRBJ2-4, with 8 bases that match TRBD2. This CDR3 contains 15 residues. Per the germline V gene, CDR1 is GTSNPN and CDR2 is SVGIG (reference sequence).

The rearrangement joins TRBV12-5 to TRBJ1-4, with D possibly matching TRBD1 (6 bases). This CDR3 comprises 13 residues. Per the germline V gene, CDR1 is LGHNT and CDR2 is FRNRAP. Trimming shortened V by 7 bases and J by 9 bases, and 15 bases separated the two germline ends. In nucleotides, the CDR3 is TGTGCTAGTGCCTCCGAAGGGGGAAAAAAACTGTTTTTT. It encodes CASASEGGKKLFF.

The chain links TRBV6-5 to TRBJ1-2; D might be TRBD1 (5 bases). V was clipped by 6 bases and J by 8 bases, with 19 bases between them. Germline CDR1 and CDR2: MNHEY and SVGAGI. CDR3 length: 14 residues. The CDR3 DNA is TGTGCCAGCAGCCGAACAACCGGACATGGCGGCTACACCTTC. Translated, it gives CASSRTTGHGGYTF.

The chain recombines TRBV14 with TRBJ2-1; 7 bases align to TRBD2. The CDR3 has 16 amino acids. Germline V gives CDR1 SGHDN, CDR2 FVKESK. V lost 6 bases, J lost 4 bases, and 12 bases stayed unmatched. DNA for the CDR3: TGTGCCAGCAGTAATATGCGGGAGACAAGATACAATGAGCAGTTCTTC. It codes for CASSNMRETRYNEQFF.

The V call is TRBV6-6, the J call TRBJ2-7, with a possible D match to TRBD2 (5 bases). The CDR3 is 13 amino acids. Germline CDR1 and CDR2: MNHNY and SVGAGI (reference sequence). V lost 5 bases and J lost 6, with 14 bases in between. The CDR3 is CASSPGIPVEQYF. In DNA form, the CDR3 reads TGTGCCAGCAGTCCCGGGATCCCAGTCGAGCAGTACTTC.

This chain joins TRBV4-1 and TRBJ1-5; perhaps TRBD1 as D (5 bases). CDR3 size: 14 residues. Deletions cut 6 bases from V and 5 bases from J, with 14 bases between. Germline V gives CDR1 MGHRA, CDR2 YSYEKL. DNA for the CDR3: TGCGCCAGCAGTCAACAGGACACCTATCAGCCCCAGCATTTT. Protein product: CASSQQDTYQPQHF.

This chain links TRBV30 with TRBJ1-1; tentatively, D is TRBD1 (6 bases). This CDR3 has 13 amino acids. V was pared by 3 bases and J by 3 bases, with 11 bases between. The germline CDR1 and CDR2 sequences are GTSNPN and SVGIG (reference sequence). CDR3 nucleotide sequence: TGTGCCTGGAGGCCCTACAGGGACACTGAAGCTTTCTTT. This translates into CAWRPYRDTEAFF.

The gene calls are TRBV7-2 and TRBJ1-2, with unresolved D. Trimming left V 5 bases short and J 0 bases short, with 7 bases between. Per germline, CDR1 SGHTA and CDR2 FQGNSA. CDR3 length: 13 residues. CDR3 nucleotides: TGTGCCAGCAGCCCAGAGGCTAACTATGGCTACACCTTC. Protein sequence: CASSPEANYGYTF. The full variable domain, in which reference TRBV7-2 and TRBJ1-2 provide the parts outside the CDR3, is GAGVSQSPSNKVTEKGKDVELRCDPISGHTALYWYRQSLGQGLEFLIYFQGNSAPDKSGLPSDRFSAERTGGSVSTLTIQRTQQEDSAVYLCASSPEANYGYTFGSGTRLTVV.

The genes are TRBV18 and TRBJ2-1; possibly TRBD1 for D (5 bases). V was shortened by 8 bases and J by 1 base, with 12 bases between the two germline ends. CDR1 KGHSH and CDR2 LQKENI come from the germline V gene. The CDR3 contains 14 residues. CDR3 sequence (DNA): TGTGCCAGCACCGTAGACAGATCCTACAATGAGCAGTTCTTC. It specifies CASTVDRSYNEQFF.

This sequence joins TRBV19 and TRBJ2-3; unclear D gene. The germline V and J ends were trimmed by 4 bases and 6 bases, with 11 bases remaining between them. Germline V gives CDR1 LNHDA, CDR2 SQIVND (reference sequence). The CDR3 length is 13 residues. The CDR3 loop is CASSTLGADTQYF. The CDR3 DNA reads TGTGCCAGTAGTACCCTCGGTGCCGATACGCAGTATTTT.

This sequence joins TRBV19 and TRBJ2-7, with D tentatively TRBD2 (6 bases). The CDR3 covers 13 residues. Germline-derived CDR1 and CDR2 are LNHDA and SQIVND (reference sequence). Deletions cut 5 bases from V and 3 bases from J, with 11 bases between. The DNA of the CDR3 is TGTGCCAGTAGTGCTGTCGGGAGCTACGAGCAGTACTTC. Amino acid sequence: CASSAVGSYEQYF.

V gene TRBV5-6 combines with J gene TRBJ2-1; TRBD1 is a possible D gene (5 bases). CDR1 SGHDT and CDR2 YYEEEE come from the germline V gene. Trimming removed 0 bases from V and 15 bases from J, with 10 bases in between. This CDR3 is built from 11 residues. CDR3 nucleotide sequence: TGTGCCAGCAGCTTGGCAGGGCGTCGGTTCTTC. It is translated as CASSLAGRRFF.

V and J are TRBV6-6 and TRBJ1-1; the match to TRBD1 covers 7 bases. After removal of 5 bases from V and 10 bases from J, the junction contained 10 bases not matched to a gene. This CDR3 region has 13 residues. Per germline, CDR1 MNHNY and CDR2 SVGAGI (reference sequence). Written as DNA, the CDR3 is TGTGCCAGCAGTCATGGACAGGCGGGGTCAGCTTTCTTT. Protein sequence: CASSHGQAGSAFF.

The genes are TRBV6-5 and TRBJ2-7; D possibly corresponds to TRBD1 (6 bases). Trimming pared 5 bases from V and 2 bases from J, leaving 10 bases between. The CDR3 sequence is 13 residues long. Germline V gene lookup returns CDR1 MNHEY and CDR2 SVGAGI. CDR3 DNA: TGTGCCAGCAGTCGACAGGCAGCCTACGAGCAGTACTTC. Translated, it gives CASSRQAAYEQYF.

The gene calls are TRBV10-3 and TRBJ1-4; the D gene is possibly TRBD1 (5 bases). V lost 8 bases and J 7 bases, leaving 14 bases between the germline ends. The CDR3 is made up of 13 amino acids. Germline values: CDR1 ENHRY, CDR2 SYGVKD. The CDR3 protein is CAIAARQGEKLFF. The DNA for the CDR3 is TGTGCCATCGCGGCCCGCCAGGGTGAAAAACTGTTTTTT.